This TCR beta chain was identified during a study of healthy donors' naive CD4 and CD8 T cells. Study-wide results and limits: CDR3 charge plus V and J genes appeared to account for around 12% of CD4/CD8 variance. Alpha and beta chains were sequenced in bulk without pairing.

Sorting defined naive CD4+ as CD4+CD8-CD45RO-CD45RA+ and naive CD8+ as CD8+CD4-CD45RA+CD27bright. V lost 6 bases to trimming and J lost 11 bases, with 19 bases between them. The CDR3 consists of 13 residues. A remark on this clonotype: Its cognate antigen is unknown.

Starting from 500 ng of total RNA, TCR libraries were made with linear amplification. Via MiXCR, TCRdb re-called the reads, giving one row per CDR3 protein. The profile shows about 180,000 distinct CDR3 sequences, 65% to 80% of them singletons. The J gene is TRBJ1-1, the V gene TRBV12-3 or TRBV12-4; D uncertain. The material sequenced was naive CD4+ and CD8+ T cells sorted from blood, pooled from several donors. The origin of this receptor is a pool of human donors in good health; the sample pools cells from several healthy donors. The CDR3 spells CASSPMASDRAFF. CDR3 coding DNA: TGTGCCAGCAGCCCGATGGCTTCCGACCGGGCTTTCTTT.